This T cell receptor (beta chain) came from a study of T cell responses to AZD1222 COVID-19 vaccine. The germline gives CDR1 SGHRS, CDR2 YFSETQ. V lost 2 bases and J lost 4, with 12 bases in between. There are 14 residues in the CDR3. This clone showed up just once. The repertoire was sequenced with immunoSEQ multiplex PCR; TCRdb's copy has only in-frame clones and lacks some. The sample includes 60,000 to 80,000 clones, approximately 90% seen only once; the top ten take 4.9%. The origin of this receptor is an adult in good health. This chain links TRBV5-1 with TRBJ1-2; a possible D gene is TRBD1 (6 bases). The material sequenced was peripheral blood, taken on day 0 of AZD1222 vaccination. CDR3 residues: CASSFTNRVYGYTF. The CDR3 coding sequence is TGCGCCAGCAGCTTTACGAACAGGGTCTATGGCTACACCTTC.